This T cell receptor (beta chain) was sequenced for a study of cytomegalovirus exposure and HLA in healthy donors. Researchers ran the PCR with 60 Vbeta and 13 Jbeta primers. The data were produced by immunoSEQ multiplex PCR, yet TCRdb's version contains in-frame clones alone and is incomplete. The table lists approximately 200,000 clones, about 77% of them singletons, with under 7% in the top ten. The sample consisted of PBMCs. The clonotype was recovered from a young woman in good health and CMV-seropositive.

CDR3 in amino acids: CATSRGTLSTEAFF. The CDR3 DNA sequence: TGTGCCACCAGCAGAGGTACACTAAGCACTGAAGCTTTCTTT. The chain combines TRBV15 with TRBJ1-1; D not certain. Germline V gives CDR1 LNHNV, CDR2 YYDKDF (reference sequence). The V and J ends lost 1 base and 4 bases respectively, with 10 bases between them. This CDR3 region has 14 residues.